This T cell receptor beta chain is drawn from a study of shared clonotypes between healthy human individuals. The table came from immunoSEQ multiplex PCR; TCRdb's copy has only in-frame clones and leaves some out. The table shows approximately 1.5 million clones, with about 98% occurring only once. As for this clone: This CDR3 is also generated by other DNA sequences in the sample.

From germline, CDR1 is SGHRS and CDR2 YFSETQ. The CDR3 covers 13 residues. V shed 6 bases, J shed 4 bases, and the junction held 4 bases outside the gene matches. This sequence joins TRBV5-1 and TRBJ2-5; 9 nucleotides align to TRBD2. The source of this sequence is a man aged 30-40 years in good health. Sequencing was performed on naive CD4+ T cells sorted from blood. Subset meaning: CD45RA+ positively selected. Written as DNA, the CDR3 is TGCGCCAGCATAGCGGGAGTGGGAGAGACCCAGTACTTC. It encodes CASIAGVGETQYF.